What follows is one TCR beta chain and its context. The antigen is not known. This CDR3 comprises 17 residues. The V end lost 3 bases, the J end lost 0 bases, and 15 bases lay between the germline ends. Germline CDR1 reads SGDLS; CDR2 reads YYNGEE. These data originate in a study of cytomegalovirus exposure and HLA in healthy donors. Study-wide points: Immune exposure information available was restricted to CMV serostatus.

60 Vbeta and 13 Jbeta primers were used in PCR. Profiled with immunoSEQ multiplex PCR; TCRdb holds only in-frame clones, not every one. Of over 120,000 clones listed, approximately 80% are singletons. V usage is TRBV9 and J usage is TRBJ2-2; tentative D call: TRBD2 (7 bases). Sequencing used PBMCs. This sequence originates from a male donor in good health and CMV-seronegative. The CDR3 protein is CASSARRGGPNTGELFF. The DNA of the CDR3 is TGTGCCAGCAGCGCCCGTCGCGGGGGCCCGAACACCGGGGAGCTGTTTTTT. Full variable domain (missing parts from reference TRBV9 and TRBJ2-2): DSGVTQTPKHLITATGQRVTLRCSPRSGDLSVYWYQQSLDQGLQFLIQYYNGEERAKGNILERFSAQQFPDLHSELNLSSLELGDSALYFCASSARRGGPNTGELFFGEGSRLTVL.